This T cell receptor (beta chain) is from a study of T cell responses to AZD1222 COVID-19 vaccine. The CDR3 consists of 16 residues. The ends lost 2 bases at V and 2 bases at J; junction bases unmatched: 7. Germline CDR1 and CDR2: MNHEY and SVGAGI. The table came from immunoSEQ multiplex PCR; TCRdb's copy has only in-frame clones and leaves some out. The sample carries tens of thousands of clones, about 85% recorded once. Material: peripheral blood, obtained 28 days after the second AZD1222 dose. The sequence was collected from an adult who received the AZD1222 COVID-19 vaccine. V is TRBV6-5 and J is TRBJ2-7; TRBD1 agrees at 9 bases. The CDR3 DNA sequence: TGTGCCAGCAGTTACCCCCCGGGACAGGGAGCCTACGAGCAGTACTTC. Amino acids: CASSYPPGQGAYEQYF.